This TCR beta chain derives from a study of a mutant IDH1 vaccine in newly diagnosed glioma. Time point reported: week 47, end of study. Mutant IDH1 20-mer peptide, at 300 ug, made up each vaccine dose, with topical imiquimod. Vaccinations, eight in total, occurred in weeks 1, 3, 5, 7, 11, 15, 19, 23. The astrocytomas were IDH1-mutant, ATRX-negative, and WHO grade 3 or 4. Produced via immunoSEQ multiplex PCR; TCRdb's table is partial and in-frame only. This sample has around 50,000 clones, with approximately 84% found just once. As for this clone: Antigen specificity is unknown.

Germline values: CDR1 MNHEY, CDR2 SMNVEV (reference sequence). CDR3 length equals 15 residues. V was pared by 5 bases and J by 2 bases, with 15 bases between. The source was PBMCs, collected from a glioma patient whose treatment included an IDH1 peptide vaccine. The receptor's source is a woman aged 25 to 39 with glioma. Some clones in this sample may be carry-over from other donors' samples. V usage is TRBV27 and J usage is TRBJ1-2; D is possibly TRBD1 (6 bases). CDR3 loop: CASSLRAGENYGYTF. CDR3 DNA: TGTGCCAGCAGTCTTCGGGCAGGGGAGAACTATGGCTACACCTTC.